A selection of T cell receptor beta chains follows, all from one sample in a study of identifying expanded T cells in peripheral blood. Sequencing used immunoSEQ multiplex PCR; TCRdb keeps in-frame clones, though not all of them. This table holds about 100,000 clones, 70% to 90% found once. Sequenced sample: blood. The receptors originated from a person aged 18 to 70 in good health. Each CDR3 is given with its conserved first and last residue. The order of the fields is CDR3 length, J gene, V gene, D gene, clone size, CDR3 protein, CDR3 DNA. A D gene is named only where the DNA matches it firmly. Some rows mark clone size as missing; the rest say once, few, many or name a class of expanded clone.

>17|TRBJ2-7|TRBV7-9|NA|NA
CASSLAEGPLYSYEQYF
TGTGCCAGCAGCTTAGCAGAGGGGCCTTTATACTCCTACGAGCAGTACTTC
>15|TRBJ1-6|TRBV9|NA|NA
CASSVGLGWDSPLHF
TGTGCCAGCAGCGTAGGCCTGGGGTGGGATTCACCCCTCCACTTT
>17|TRBJ1-3|TRBV7-6|NA|NA
CASSLAPTGTSGNTIYF
TGTGCCAGCAGCTTAGCCCCTACAGGGACTTCTGGAAACACCATATATTTT
>16|TRBJ2-1|TRBV28|NA|NA
CATLDGFLDFYNEQFF
TGTGCCACCCTGGACGGGTTCCTCGACTTCTACAATGAGCAGTTCTTC
>14|TRBJ2-7|TRBV27|NA|NA
CASTPVGGPYEQYF
TGTGCCAGCACCCCGGTCGGGGGACCCTACGAGCAGTACTTC
>19|TRBJ1-2|TRBV19|TRBD1|NA
CALTWDRRLGRFTNYGYTF
TGTGCCTTAACCTGGGACAGGAGGCTGGGTAGATTTACGAACTATGGCTACACCTTC
>15|TRBJ1-3|TRBV19|NA|NA
CASTLMPGSGNTIYF
TGTGCCAGTACCCTCATGCCAGGCTCTGGAAACACCATATATTTT
>15|TRBJ2-2|TRBV18|TRBD1|NA
CASSPGTVNTGELFF
TGTGCCAGCTCACCCGGGACAGTGAACACCGGGGAGCTGTTTTTT
>15|TRBJ1-4|TRBV7-9|NA|NA
CASSDRGGSNEKLFF
TGTGCCAGCAGCGATAGGGGGGGTTCTAATGAAAAACTGTTTTTT
>15|TRBJ2-7|TRBV18|TRBD1|NA
CASSPTRQGSYEQYF
TGTGCCAGCTCACCCACACGACAGGGGTCCTACGAGCAGTACTTC
>14|TRBJ1-2|TRBV7-9|NA|medium-sized
CASSLPTWERGYTF
TGTGCCAGCAGCTTACCAACGTGGGAACGGGGCTACACCTTC